The 2 T cell receptor beta chains presented below share a single source sample, sequenced in a study of spatial heterogeneity in lung cancer. Study-wide findings and caveats: How many expanded intratumoral alpha and beta TCRs were present tracked the tumor mutation count, which was a count of nonsynonymous mutations.

The time point is: sample taken at primary tumor resection. Their cognate antigens are unknown. TCRdb reprocessed the 5' RACE reads with MiXCR, giving one entry per CDR3 protein. The sample has some 100,000 distinct CDR3 sequences, approximately 4% seen once. Sequencing was performed on lung tumor tissue, taken at surgery. Receptor source: a male donor with early-stage non-small cell lung cancer.

This clonotype was detected ten times or more. The V call is TRBV5-1, the J call TRBJ1-3; no clear D. Germline values: CDR1 SGHRS, CDR2 YFSETQ. V lost 0 bases, J lost 11 bases, and 12 bases lay in between. This CDR3 has 13 amino acids. CDR3 nucleotide sequence: TGCGCCAGCAGCTTGGGCTTCGGCGACGCCATATATTTT. Encoded protein: CASSLGFGDAIYF.

The V and J genes are TRBV20-1 and TRBJ1-4; D remains ambiguous. Trimming stripped 4 bases from V and 7 bases from J, with 13 bases between. The CDR3 has 13 residues. Germline V gene sequence: CDR1 DFQATT, CDR2 SNEGSKA (reference sequence). The CDR3 spells CSANPDRSEKLFF. CDR3 coding DNA: TGCAGTGCTAATCCGGACCGGAGTGAAAAACTGTTTTTT.